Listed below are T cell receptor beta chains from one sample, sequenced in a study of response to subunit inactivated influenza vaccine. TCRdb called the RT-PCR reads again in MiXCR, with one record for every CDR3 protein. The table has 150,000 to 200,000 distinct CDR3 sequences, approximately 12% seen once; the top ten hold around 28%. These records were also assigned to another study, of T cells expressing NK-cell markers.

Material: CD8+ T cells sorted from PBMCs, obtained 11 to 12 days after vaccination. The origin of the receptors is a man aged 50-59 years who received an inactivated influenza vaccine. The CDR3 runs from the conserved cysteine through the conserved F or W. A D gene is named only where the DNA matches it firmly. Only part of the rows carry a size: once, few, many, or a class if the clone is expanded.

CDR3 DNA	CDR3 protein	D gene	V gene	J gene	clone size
TGCGCCAGCAGCCAAGATTTTAAGAGCATCGTCTCCTACGAGCAGTACTTC	CASSQDFKSIVSYEQYF	NA	TRBV4-3	TRBJ2-7	NA
TGCGCCAGCAGCTTGGAACCGGGACTCGTGATCGAGTCTAGCACAGATACGCAGTATTTT	CASSLEPGLVIESSTDTQYF	NA	TRBV5-1	TRBJ2-3	NA
TGTGCCAGCTCACCCCCACTAGGGACTGAGCAGTACTTC	CASSPPLGTEQYF	NA	TRBV18	TRBJ2-7	few
TGTGCCAGCAGTGAAGTGAGATTGGAGACCCAGTACTTC	CASSEVRLETQYF	NA	TRBV2	TRBJ2-5	NA
TGTGCCAGCAGTTTAGGGGCAGGGATTCAGCCCCAGCATTTT	CASSLGAGIQPQHF	NA	TRBV12-3/TRBV12-4	TRBJ1-5	few
TGTGCCACTAAGGGGGGGACAGGGCGCAATGAGCAGTTCTTC	CATKGGTGRNEQFF	TRBD1	TRBV24-1	TRBJ2-1	NA
TGCAGTGCTCGATCTCTTGGGACTAGCGGGAGGTTATCCTACAATGAGCAGTTCTTC	CSARSLGTSGRLSYNEQFF	TRBD2	TRBV20-1	TRBJ2-1	few
TGCGCCAGCAGCCGGGGACTAGCGGAAGTCTCCTACGAGCAGTACTTC	CASSRGLAEVSYEQYF	TRBD2	TRBV4-3	TRBJ2-7	few
TGTGCCAGCAGCGTATGGGACTCCACGAATGAGCAGTTCTTC	CASSVWDSTNEQFF	NA	TRBV9	TRBJ2-1	once
TGTGCCACGGGCAGGGACAGGAATTCTTATGAGCAGTTCTTC	CATGRDRNSYEQFF	TRBD1	TRBV15	TRBJ2-1	few
TGTGCCACCAGCAGAGTAGGTAGCGGGAGGGACGCCGATGAGCAGTTCTTC	CATSRVGSGRDADEQFF	TRBD2	TRBV15	TRBJ2-1	NA
TGCAGCGTTGAAGTCCCAAGAGGCTACGAGCAGTACTTC	CSVEVPRGYEQYF	NA	TRBV29-1	TRBJ2-7	many
TGTGCCAGCAGCGACAGGGCAGAGACCCAGTACTTC	CASSDRAETQYF	TRBD1	TRBV7-9	TRBJ2-5	NA
TGTGCCAGCAGGACCGGGACTAGCGTATACAATGAGCAGTTCTTC	CASRTGTSVYNEQFF	TRBD2	TRBV2	TRBJ2-1	NA
TGCGCCAGCAGACAAGATTTGGGGGAGGTCTACGAGCAGTACTTC	CASRQDLGEVYEQYF	NA	TRBV4-3	TRBJ2-7	NA
TGTGCCAGCAGCTTAGGGGAGGGCCTGAACACTGAAGCTTTCTTT	CASSLGEGLNTEAFF	NA	TRBV7-9	TRBJ1-1	NA
TGTGCCAGCAGCTACCAAAAGGGACAGGGTAACACTGAAGCTTTCTTT	CASSYQKGQGNTEAFF	TRBD1	TRBV6-2/TRBV6-3	TRBJ1-1	many
TGTGCCAGCAGCCCAGACCAACAGGAAATTACCTACGAGCAGTACTTC	CASSPDQQEITYEQYF	NA	TRBV28	TRBJ2-7	many
TGTGCCAGCAGTTTAGTTTGGGGTGGGGACACCTACGAGCAGTACTTC	CASSLVWGGDTYEQYF	NA	TRBV27	TRBJ2-7	once
TGTGCCAGCAGCCAAGGACACAACTCCTACGAGCAGTACTTC	CASSQGHNSYEQYF	NA	TRBV3-1	TRBJ2-7	few
TGTGCCAGCAGCTCTTTACCGGGACAGGGTCCCTACGAGCAGTACTTC	CASSSLPGQGPYEQYF	TRBD1	TRBV7-9	TRBJ2-7	NA
TGTGCCACCAGCAGAACGACAGACAATGAGCAGTTGTTC	CATSRTTDNEQLF	NA	TRBV15	TRBJ2-1	NA
TGCGCCAGCAGCCAAGTCTCCGAGGGCAATGAGCAGTTCTTC	CASSQVSEGNEQFF	NA	TRBV4-1	TRBJ2-1	few
TGTGCCAGCAGTTCACAGGTGTACCAAGAGACCCAGTACTTC	CASSSQVYQETQYF	NA	TRBV6-5	TRBJ2-5	NA
TGTGCCATCAGATCTACCCCCGGGACTAGCGCATACGAGCAGTACTTC	CAIRSTPGTSAYEQYF	TRBD2	TRBV10-3	TRBJ2-7	NA
TGTGCCAGCAGCTTGCTCGGACTAGCGGGACCCGTCTCCTACGAGCAGTACTTC	CASSLLGLAGPVSYEQYF	TRBD2	TRBV5-6	TRBJ2-7	few
TGCGCCAGCAGCTTGACTGGCGGGGAGCTGTTTTTT	CASSLTGGELFF	NA	TRBV5-1	TRBJ2-2	few
TGTGCCAGCAGTCCGGAGGGACTAGCGGGGGGCCGCTCCTACAATGAGCAGTTCTTC	CASSPEGLAGGRSYNEQFF	TRBD2	TRBV4-2	TRBJ2-1	many
TGCGCCAGCAGCCAAGATTGGGCGGGCGCGAATGAGCAGTTCTTC	CASSQDWAGANEQFF	NA	TRBV4-3	TRBJ2-1	NA
TGTGCCAGCAGCTCCTCAGACAGTCTCTACGAGCAGTACTTC	CASSSSDSLYEQYF	NA	TRBV11-2	TRBJ2-7	few
TGTGCCAGCAGTTGGGACCCGGATAATGAGCAGTTCTTC	CASSWDPDNEQFF	NA	TRBV2	TRBJ2-1	NA
TGTGCCAGCAGCTTAGGTCAGGGGGTGAACATCGAGCAGTACTTC	CASSLGQGVNIEQYF	TRBD1	TRBV7-9	TRBJ2-7	many
TGTGCCAGCAGTTACGGGACAGGGGAATACTACGAGCAGTACTTC	CASSYGTGEYYEQYF	TRBD1	TRBV28	TRBJ2-7	many
TGCGCCAGCAGCCAAGGGGACAGGGAGTTCGTTGGCTACACCTTC	CASSQGDREFVGYTF	TRBD1	TRBV4-1	TRBJ1-2	few
TGTGCCAGCAGCGTAACGGGCCAGAGCTCCTACGAGCAGTACTTC	CASSVTGQSSYEQYF	NA	TRBV9	TRBJ2-7	NA
TGTGCCAGCAGTTACCTTCTCGGGGGGACCTCCACAGATACGCAGTATTTT	CASSYLLGGTSTDTQYF	TRBD2	TRBV12-3/TRBV12-4	TRBJ2-3	few
TGTGCCAACTCAGACCGAATGAACACTGAAGCTTTCTTT	CANSDRMNTEAFF	NA	TRBV2	TRBJ1-1	few
TGCGCCAGCAGCCAAGACGAGACAGATTTCTACGAGCAGTACTTC	CASSQDETDFYEQYF	NA	TRBV4-1	TRBJ2-7	few
TGCAGTGCGTCAGGGACTACCTACGAACCTTATACGCAGTATTTT	CSASGTTYEPYTQYF	TRBD2	TRBV20-1	TRBJ2-3	NA
TGTGCCACCAGGGAGAGACTAGCTCAAGATACGCAGTATTTT	CATRERLAQDTQYF	TRBD2	TRBV15	TRBJ2-3	NA
TGCGCCAGCGGGGGGCAGCCTTACAATGAGCAGTTCTTC	CASGGQPYNEQFF	NA	TRBV10-2	TRBJ2-1	many
TGTGCCAGCAGTTACGGGTGGGGCACAGATACGCAGTATTTT	CASSYGWGTDTQYF	NA	TRBV6-2/TRBV6-3	TRBJ2-3	NA
TGTGCCAGCAGCACACAGGCGTCCTCCTACAATGAGCAGTTCTTC	CASSTQASSYNEQFF	NA	TRBV9	TRBJ2-1	NA
TGTGCCACCAGTGACCGAGGGGTTCCGCAAGAGACCCAGTACTTC	CATSDRGVPQETQYF	NA	TRBV24-1	TRBJ2-5	few
TGTGCCAGCAGCCCCCGTAGTGGGGTCCCCTACAATGAGCAGTTCTTC	CASSPRSGVPYNEQFF	NA	TRBV9	TRBJ2-1	NA
TGTGCCAGCACCCCATCAGGATCCACTGAAGCTTTCTTT	CASTPSGSTEAFF	NA	TRBV27	TRBJ1-1	few
TGTGCCAGCAGTTTCGGGCTTAGCTCCTACAATGAGCAGTTCTTC	CASSFGLSSYNEQFF	NA	TRBV12-3/TRBV12-4	TRBJ2-1	NA
TGTGCCAGCGGGGGGAAGAACACCGGGGAGCTGTTTTTT	CASGGKNTGELFF	NA	TRBV12-3/TRBV12-4	TRBJ2-2	NA
TGTGCCAGCAGTTTGGGCTCAGCTAACTATGGCTACACCTTC	CASSLGSANYGYTF	NA	TRBV12-3/TRBV12-4	TRBJ1-2	NA
TGTGCCAGCAGCTCCCCTGGGACTAGCGGGAGCCAAGAGACCCAGTACTTC	CASSSPGTSGSQETQYF	TRBD2	TRBV13	TRBJ2-5	NA